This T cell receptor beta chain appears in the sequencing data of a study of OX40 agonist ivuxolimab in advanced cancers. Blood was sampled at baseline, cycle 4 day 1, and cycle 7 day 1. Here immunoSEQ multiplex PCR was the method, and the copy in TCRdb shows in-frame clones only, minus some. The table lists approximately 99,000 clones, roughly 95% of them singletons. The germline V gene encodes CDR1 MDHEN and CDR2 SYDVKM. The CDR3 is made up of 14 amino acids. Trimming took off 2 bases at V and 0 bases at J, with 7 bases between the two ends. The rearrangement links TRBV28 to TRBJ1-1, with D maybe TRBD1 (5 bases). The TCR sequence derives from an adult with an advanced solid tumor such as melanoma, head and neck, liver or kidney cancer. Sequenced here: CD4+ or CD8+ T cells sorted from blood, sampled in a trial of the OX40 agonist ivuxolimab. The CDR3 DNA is TGTGCCAGCAGTTTACCAGGGTTGAACACTGAAGCTTTCTTT. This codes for CASSLPGLNTEAFF.